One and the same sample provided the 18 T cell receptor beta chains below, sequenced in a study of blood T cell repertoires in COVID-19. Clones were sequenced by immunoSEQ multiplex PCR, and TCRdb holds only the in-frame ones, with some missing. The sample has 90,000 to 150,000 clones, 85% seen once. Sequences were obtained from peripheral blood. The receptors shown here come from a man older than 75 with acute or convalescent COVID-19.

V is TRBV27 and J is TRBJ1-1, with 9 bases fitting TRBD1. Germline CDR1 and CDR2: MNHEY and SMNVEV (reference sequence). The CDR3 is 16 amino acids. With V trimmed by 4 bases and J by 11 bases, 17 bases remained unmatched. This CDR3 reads CASSSWTGAKLARAFF. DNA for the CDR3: TGTGCCAGCAGTTCTTGGACAGGGGCGAAACTTGCTAGGGCTTTCTTT.

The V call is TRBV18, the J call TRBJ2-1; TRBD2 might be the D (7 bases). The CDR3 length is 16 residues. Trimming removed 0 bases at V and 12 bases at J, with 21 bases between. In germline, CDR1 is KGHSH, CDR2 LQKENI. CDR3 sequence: CASSPPTGGGLGGQFF. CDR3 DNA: TGTGCCAGCTCACCACCGACGGGCGGGGGCCTAGGGGGGCAGTTCTTC. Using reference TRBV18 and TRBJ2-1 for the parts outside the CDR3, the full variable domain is NAGVMQNPRHLVRRRGQEARLRCSPMKGHSHVYWYRQLPEEGLKFMVYLQKENIIDESGMPKERFSAEFPKEGPSILRIQQVVRGDSAAYFCASSPPTGGGLGGQFFGPGTRLTVL.

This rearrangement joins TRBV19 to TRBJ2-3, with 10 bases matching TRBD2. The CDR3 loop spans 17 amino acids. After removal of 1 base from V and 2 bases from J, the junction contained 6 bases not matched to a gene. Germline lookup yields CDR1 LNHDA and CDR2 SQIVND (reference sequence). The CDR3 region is CASSIGRAGGITDTQYF. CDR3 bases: TGTGCCAGTAGTATAGGGCGAGCGGGAGGGATCACAGATACGCAGTATTTT.

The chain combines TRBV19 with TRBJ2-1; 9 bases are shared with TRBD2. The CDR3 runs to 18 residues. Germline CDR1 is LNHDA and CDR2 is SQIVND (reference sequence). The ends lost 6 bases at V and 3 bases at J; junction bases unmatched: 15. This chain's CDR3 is CASSLTSGYLPYYNEQFF. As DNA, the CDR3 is TGTGCCAGTAGCCTCACTAGCGGGTACCTTCCCTACTACAATGAGCAGTTCTTC.

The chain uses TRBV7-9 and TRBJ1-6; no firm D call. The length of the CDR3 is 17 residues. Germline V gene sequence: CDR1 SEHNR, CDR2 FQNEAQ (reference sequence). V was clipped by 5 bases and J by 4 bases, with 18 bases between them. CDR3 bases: TGTGCCAGCAGCATTATGCCGCTGGGCAGTTATAATTCACCCCTCCACTTT. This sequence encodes CASSIMPLGSYNSPLHF.

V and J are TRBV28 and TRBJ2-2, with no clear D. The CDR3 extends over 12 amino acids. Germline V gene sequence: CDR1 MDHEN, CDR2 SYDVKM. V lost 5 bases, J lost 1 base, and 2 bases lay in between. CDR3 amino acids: CASSRNTGELFF. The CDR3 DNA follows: TGTGCCAGCAGTCGGAACACCGGGGAGCTGTTTTTT.

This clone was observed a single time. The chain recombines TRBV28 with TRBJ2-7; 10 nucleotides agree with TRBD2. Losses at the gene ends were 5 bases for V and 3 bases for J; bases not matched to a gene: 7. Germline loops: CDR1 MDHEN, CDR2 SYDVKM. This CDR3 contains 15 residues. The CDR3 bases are TGTGCCAGCAGTCCACCGGGACTAGCGATCTACGAGCAGTACTTC. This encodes CASSPPGLAIYEQYF.

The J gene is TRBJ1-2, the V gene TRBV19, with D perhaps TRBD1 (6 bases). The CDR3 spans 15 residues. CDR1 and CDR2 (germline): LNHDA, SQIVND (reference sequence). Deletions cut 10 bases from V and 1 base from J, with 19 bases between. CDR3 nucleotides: TGTGCCACCGAGGCGGGGGGCCATAATAACTATGGCTACACCTTC. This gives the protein CATEAGGHNNYGYTF.

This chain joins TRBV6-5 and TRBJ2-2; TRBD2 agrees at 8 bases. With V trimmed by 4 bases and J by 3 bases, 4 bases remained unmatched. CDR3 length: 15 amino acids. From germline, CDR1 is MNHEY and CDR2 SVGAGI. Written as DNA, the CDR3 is TGTGCCAGCAGTTCCCTCGGGAGGGACACCGGGGAGCTGTTTTTT. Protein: CASSSLGRDTGELFF.

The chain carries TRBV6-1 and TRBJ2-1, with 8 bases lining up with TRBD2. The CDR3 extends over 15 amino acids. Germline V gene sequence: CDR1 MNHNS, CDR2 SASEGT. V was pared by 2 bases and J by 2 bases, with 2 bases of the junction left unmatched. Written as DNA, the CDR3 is TGTGCCAGCAGTGAACGGGAGGGCCCCTACAATGAGCAGTTCTTC. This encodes CASSEREGPYNEQFF.

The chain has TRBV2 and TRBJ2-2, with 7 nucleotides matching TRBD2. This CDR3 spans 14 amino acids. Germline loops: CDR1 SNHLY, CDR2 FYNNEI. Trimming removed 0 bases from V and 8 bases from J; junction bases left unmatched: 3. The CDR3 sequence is CASSEARGSGELFF. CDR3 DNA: TGTGCCAGCAGTGAAGCGCGGGGGAGTGGGGAGCTGTTTTTT.

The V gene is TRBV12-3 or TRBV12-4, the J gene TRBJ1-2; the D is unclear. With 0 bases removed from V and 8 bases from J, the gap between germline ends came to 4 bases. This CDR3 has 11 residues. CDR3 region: CASSLARGYTF. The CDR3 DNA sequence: TGTGCCAGCAGTTTAGCGAGGGGCTACACCTTC.

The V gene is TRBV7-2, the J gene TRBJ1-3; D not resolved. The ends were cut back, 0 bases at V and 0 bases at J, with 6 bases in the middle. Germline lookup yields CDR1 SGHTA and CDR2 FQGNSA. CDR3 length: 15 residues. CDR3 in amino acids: CASSLAWSSGNTIYF. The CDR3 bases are TGTGCCAGCAGCTTAGCTTGGAGCTCTGGAAACACCATATATTTT.

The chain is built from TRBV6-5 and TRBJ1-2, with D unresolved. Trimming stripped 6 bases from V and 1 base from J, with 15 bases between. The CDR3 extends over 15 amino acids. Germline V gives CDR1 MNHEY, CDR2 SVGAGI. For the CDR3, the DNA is TGTGCCAGCAGCGCCTCAATGGGCTTTAACTATGGCTACACCTTC. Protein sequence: CASSASMGFNYGYTF.

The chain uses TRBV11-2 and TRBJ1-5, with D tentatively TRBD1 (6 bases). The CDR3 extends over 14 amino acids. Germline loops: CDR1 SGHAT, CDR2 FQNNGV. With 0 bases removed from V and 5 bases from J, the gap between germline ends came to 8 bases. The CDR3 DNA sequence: TGTGCCAGCAGCTTAGAACAGGGAGATCAGCCCCAGCATTTT. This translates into CASSLEQGDQPQHF.

CDR3 protein: CASSLQNEQFF. CDR3 in DNA: TGTGCCAGCAGTTTACAGAATGAGCAGTTCTTC. This rearrangement joins TRBV28 to TRBJ2-1; no clear D gene. Germline V gives CDR1 MDHEN, CDR2 SYDVKM. The CDR3 runs to 11 residues. The V end was cut by 2 bases, the J end by 7 bases, with 3 bases between.

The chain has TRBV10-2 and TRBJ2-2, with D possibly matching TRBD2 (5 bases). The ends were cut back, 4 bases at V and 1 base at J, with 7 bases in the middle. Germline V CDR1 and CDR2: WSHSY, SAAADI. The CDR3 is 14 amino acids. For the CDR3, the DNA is TGCGCCAGCAGTGCAACTAGGAACACCGGGGAGCTGTTTTTT. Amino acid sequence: CASSATRNTGELFF.

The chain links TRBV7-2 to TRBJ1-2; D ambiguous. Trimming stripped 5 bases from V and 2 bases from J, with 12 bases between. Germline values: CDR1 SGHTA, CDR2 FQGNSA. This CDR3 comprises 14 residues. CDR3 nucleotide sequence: TGTGCCAGCAGCCCCATGGAGGCCAACTATGGCTACACCTTC. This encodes CASSPMEANYGYTF.